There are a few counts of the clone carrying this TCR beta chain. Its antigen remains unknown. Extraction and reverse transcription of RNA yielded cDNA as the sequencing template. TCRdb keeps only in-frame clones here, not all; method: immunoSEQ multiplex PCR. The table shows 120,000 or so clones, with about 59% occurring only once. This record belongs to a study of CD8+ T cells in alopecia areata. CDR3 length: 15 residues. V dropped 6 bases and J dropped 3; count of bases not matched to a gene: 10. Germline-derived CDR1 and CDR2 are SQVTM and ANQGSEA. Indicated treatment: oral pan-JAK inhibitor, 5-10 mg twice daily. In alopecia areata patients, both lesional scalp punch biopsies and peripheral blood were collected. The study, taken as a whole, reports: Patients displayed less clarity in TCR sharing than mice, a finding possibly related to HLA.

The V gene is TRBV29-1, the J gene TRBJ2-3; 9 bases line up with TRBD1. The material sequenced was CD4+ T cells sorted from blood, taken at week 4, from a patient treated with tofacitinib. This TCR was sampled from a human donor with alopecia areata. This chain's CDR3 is CSVRGGQGFTDTQYF. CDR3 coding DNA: TGCAGCGTCCGCGGGGGACAGGGTTTTACAGATACGCAGTATTTT.